This TCR beta chain was retrieved from a study of glioma-infiltrating T cells. Using RNA template, CDR3s of TCR alpha and beta were amplified with iRepertoire arm-PCR. TCRdb used MiXCR to reprocess the multiplex PCR reads, holding one entry per CDR3 protein. The table includes around 99,000 distinct CDR3 sequences, about 25% detected once. The material sequenced was glioma tissue, nonneoplastic brain tissue, or PBMCs (not recorded which). This clonotype was sampled from a human donor with low-grade glioma or glioblastoma, undergoing nonglioma brain surgery, or in good health (not recorded which).

CDR3 DNA sequence: TGCGCCAGCAGCCTCTTAGAAAGAGGCAGGGGCTACGAGCAGTACTTC. It yields the protein CASSLLERGRGYEQYF. J is TRBJ2-7 and V is TRBV4-1, with D perhaps matching TRBD1 (6 bases). Germline lookup yields CDR1 MGHRA and CDR2 YSYEKL. Between the trimmed V and J ends, which lost 4 bases and 3 bases, there was a span of 19 bases. This CDR3 contains 16 residues.